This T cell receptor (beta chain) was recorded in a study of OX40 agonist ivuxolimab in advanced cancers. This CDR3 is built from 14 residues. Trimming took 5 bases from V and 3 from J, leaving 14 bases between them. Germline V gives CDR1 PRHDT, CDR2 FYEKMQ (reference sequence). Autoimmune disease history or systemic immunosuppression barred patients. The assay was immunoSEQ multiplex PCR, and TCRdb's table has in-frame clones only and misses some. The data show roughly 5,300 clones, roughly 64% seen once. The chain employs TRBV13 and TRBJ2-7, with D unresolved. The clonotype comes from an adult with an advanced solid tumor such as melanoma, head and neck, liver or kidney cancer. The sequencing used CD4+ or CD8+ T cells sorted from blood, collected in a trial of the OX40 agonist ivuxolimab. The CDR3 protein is CASSPPGEDYEQYF. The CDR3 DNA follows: TGTGCCAGCAGCCCTCCTGGCGAAGACTACGAGCAGTACTTC. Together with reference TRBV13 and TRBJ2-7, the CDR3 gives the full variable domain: AAGVIQSPRHLIKEKRETATLKCYPIPRHDTVYWYQQGPGQDPQFLISFYEKMQSDKGSIPDRFSAQQFSDYHSELNMSSLELGDSALYFCASSPPGEDYEQYFGPGTRLTVT.